This TCR beta chain was obtained from a study of T cell responses to AZD1222 COVID-19 vaccine. TCRdb's copy holds only in-frame clones and misses some; the assay was immunoSEQ multiplex PCR. The data contain about 100,000 clones, 80% to 95% of them singletons. This CDR3 region has 15 residues. Deletions cut 4 bases from V and 8 bases from J, with 17 bases between. Germline V gives CDR1 MGHRA, CDR2 YSYEKL. This receptor was taken from an adult in good health. The chain links TRBV4-1 to TRBJ2-2; a possible D gene is TRBD2 (5 bases). Specimen: peripheral blood, collected on day 0 of AZD1222 vaccination. Here the CDR3 reads CASSRGELAPGELFF. CDR3 nucleotides: TGCGCCAGCAGCCGAGGAGAGCTAGCTCCGGGGGAGCTGTTTTTT.